Listed below are T cell receptor beta chains from one sample, sequenced in a study of Graves' ophthalmopathy and Graves' hyperthyroidism. TCRdb re-analysed the multiplex PCR reads in MiXCR, keeping a single row per CDR3 protein. The table has 200,000 to 300,000 distinct CDR3 sequences, 45% seen once. Material for sequencing was peripheral blood. Receptor source: an adult man with Graves' ophthalmopathy. CDR3s include the opening cysteine and the closing phenylalanine or tryptophan. The D gene is left open where the match is weak. The size field is filled for only some rows; it gives once, few, many or a size class.

D: .
J: TRBJ1-5
size: few
V: TRBV10-1
DNA: TGCGCCAGGGGGGGGCAGCCCCAGCATTTT
CDR3: CARGGQPQHF

D: .
J: TRBJ1-4
size: few
V: TRBV25-1
DNA: TGTGCCAGCAGTGAATCAGTCAGTCCGGAAAAACTGTTTTTT
CDR3: CASSESVSPEKLFF

D: .
J: TRBJ2-7
size: once
V: TRBV7-2
DNA: TGTGCCAGCAGCCTAGTTGTAACGGGACTCCCCTACGAGCAGTACTTC
CDR3: CASSLVVTGLPYEQYF

D: TRBD1
J: TRBJ1-6
size: .
V: TRBV9
DNA: TGCGCCAGCAGCCCCCCGGGACAGGGTATCCCACCCCTCCACTTT
CDR3: CASSPPGQGIPPLHF

D: .
J: TRBJ1-6
size: many
V: TRBV13
DNA: TGTGCCAGCAGCTTAGAAGGACAGCGTGGGAATTCACCCCTCCACTTT
CDR3: CASSLEGQRGNSPLHF

D: TRBD2
J: TRBJ2-7
size: .
V: TRBV12-3/TRBV12-4
DNA: TGTGCCAGCAGCAACAGACTAGCGGGAGGCGAGCAGTACTTC
CDR3: CASSNRLAGGEQYF

D: .
J: TRBJ2-2
size: many
V: TRBV29-1
DNA: TGCAGCGTTGGTGGGGGTGACACCGGGGAGCTGTTTTTT
CDR3: CSVGGGDTGELFF

D: TRBD1
J: TRBJ1-2
size: .
V: TRBV24-1
DNA: TGTGCCACCAGTGCTAGAAGGGGACAGGGGGCACATGGCTACACCTTC
CDR3: CATSARRGQGAHGYTF

D: .
J: TRBJ1-6
size: .
V: TRBV2
DNA: TGTGCCAGCAGGATGGGACATCGGGAAGATAATTCACCCCTCCACTTT
CDR3: CASRMGHREDNSPLHF

D: .
J: TRBJ2-7
size: .
V: TRBV10-1
DNA: TGCGCCAGCAGTGAGGCAGGGGATTCGGGGGAGCAGTACTTC
CDR3: CASSEAGDSGEQYF

D: TRBD2
J: TRBJ2-2
size: once
V: TRBV5-1
DNA: TGCGCCAGCAGCCCCGAAAAGGCCGGGAGGGACACCGGGGAGCTGTTTTTT
CDR3: CASSPEKAGRDTGELFF

D: TRBD1
J: TRBJ1-4
size: .
V: TRBV4-2
DNA: TGTGCCAGCAGCCCGCCCGGGACAGGAGGGGGGTATAATGAAAAACTGTTTTTT
CDR3: CASSPPGTGGGYNEKLFF

D: .
J: TRBJ2-7
size: few
V: TRBV19
DNA: TGTGCCAGTAGTATAGCCCTTCGTACCGGGACATTTCCCTACGAGCAGTACTTC
CDR3: CASSIALRTGTFPYEQYF

D: TRBD1
J: TRBJ1-2
size: .
V: TRBV10-3
DNA: TGTGCCAGCTATGACAGGGTCGACTATGGCTACACCTTC
CDR3: CASYDRVDYGYTF

D: .
J: TRBJ2-6
size: few
V: TRBV6-5
DNA: TGTGCGGTGCAGGGGCCCGGGGCCAACGTCCTGACTTTC
CDR3: CAVQGPGANVLTF

D: .
J: TRBJ2-7
size: .
V: TRBV5-5
DNA: TGTGCCAGCAGTTTTGTCGGAGGGTACGAGCAGTACTTC
CDR3: CASSFVGGYEQYF

D: .
J: TRBJ1-1
size: .
V: TRBV7-9
DNA: TGTGCCAGCGCTTGGGGACGGGCGAACACTGAAGCTTTCTTT
CDR3: CASAWGRANTEAFF

D: .
J: TRBJ2-7
size: .
V: TRBV12-3/TRBV12-4
DNA: TGTGCCAGCAGGCTCGGGGCAGGGCAGGACGAGCAGTACTTC
CDR3: CASRLGAGQDEQYF

D: TRBD2
J: TRBJ2-5
size: .
V: TRBV6-2/TRBV6-3
DNA: TGTGCCAGCACCCCTGGACTAGCGGGAGGCCAAGAGACCCAGTACTTC
CDR3: CASTPGLAGGQETQYF

D: .
J: TRBJ1-1
size: few
V: TRBV4-1
DNA: TGCGCCAGCAGCCCTCCTCTGGCGACGTACGCTTTCTTT
CDR3: CASSPPLATYAFF

D: .
J: TRBJ1-2
size: few
V: TRBV12-3/TRBV12-4
DNA: TGTGCCAGCAGTTTCTCGGCCCTCTATGGCTACACCTTC
CDR3: CASSFSALYGYTF

D: TRBD2
J: TRBJ2-7
size: .
V: TRBV19
DNA: TGTGCCAGTAGTTCCGAGACTAGCGGCTACGAGCAGTACTTC
CDR3: CASSSETSGYEQYF

D: TRBD1
J: TRBJ1-1
size: .
V: TRBV9
DNA: TGTGCCAGCAGCACGACAGGGGGAAGAACTGAAGCTTTCTTT
CDR3: CASSTTGGRTEAFF

D: TRBD1
J: TRBJ1-6
size: .
V: TRBV20-1
DNA: TGCAGTGCCCCCGAGACAGGGCGCTCCTATAATTCACCCCTCCACTTT
CDR3: CSAPETGRSYNSPLHF

D: TRBD1
J: TRBJ2-7
size: .
V: TRBV10-3
DNA: TGTGCCATCAGTGCCGGGACAGCCGACGAGCAGTACTTC
CDR3: CAISAGTADEQYF

D: .
J: TRBJ1-2
size: .
V: TRBV5-1
DNA: TGCGCCAGCAGCTTAAACAGGGATGGCTACACCTTC
CDR3: CASSLNRDGYTF

D: .
J: TRBJ1-4
size: few
V: TRBV9
DNA: TGTGCCAGCAGCTCAGGAGGGGCAATTGAAAAACTGTTTTTT
CDR3: CASSSGGAIEKLFF

D: .
J: TRBJ1-2
size: .
V: TRBV13
DNA: TGTGCCAGCAAGAGGGGACATTATGGCTACACCTTC
CDR3: CASKRGHYGYTF

D: .
J: TRBJ2-7
size: .
V: TRBV28
DNA: TGTGCCAGCAGTGAGGGGAGGTCGTACGAGCAGTACTTC
CDR3: CASSEGRSYEQYF

D: .
J: TRBJ1-1
size: .
V: TRBV25-1
DNA: TGTGCCAGCAGTTTATTTCGGGGTGGCACTGAAGCTTTCTTT
CDR3: CASSLFRGGTEAFF

D: .
J: TRBJ1-1
size: .
V: TRBV7-9
DNA: TGTGCCAGCAGCTTAGTGAAGGGGAAAGCTTTCTTT
CDR3: CASSLVKGKAFF

D: .
J: TRBJ1-5
size: few
V: TRBV20-1
DNA: TGCAGTGCTCTGCGTCCGGGACAGCCCCAGCATTTT
CDR3: CSALRPGQPQHF

D: .
J: TRBJ2-5
size: few
V: TRBV15
DNA: TGTGCCACCAGCCCCCTAGGGGGAGGCCTCCAAGAGACCCAGTACTTC
CDR3: CATSPLGGGLQETQYF

D: .
J: TRBJ1-5
size: .
V: TRBV2
DNA: TGTGCCACCCGCCGAGGGCCAGGGATTCAGCCCCAGCATTTT
CDR3: CATRRGPGIQPQHF

D: TRBD2
J: TRBJ2-5
size: .
V: TRBV12-3/TRBV12-4
DNA: TGTGCCAGCCAGGGTAGCGGGGAAGAGACCCAGTACTTC
CDR3: CASQGSGEETQYF

D: TRBD1
J: TRBJ2-5
size: once
V: TRBV7-8
DNA: TGTGCCAGCAATATACAGGGGCAAGAGGCCCAGTACTTC
CDR3: CASNIQGQEAQYF

D: .
J: TRBJ2-7
size: .
V: TRBV2
DNA: TGTGCCAGCAGGGGACCCTACGAGCAGTACTTC
CDR3: CASRGPYEQYF

D: TRBD2
J: TRBJ2-1
size: .
V: TRBV7-6
DNA: TGTGCCAGCAGCCTGTTCGAAGGACTAGCGGAGGAGCAGTTCTTC
CDR3: CASSLFEGLAEEQFF

D: TRBD2
J: TRBJ2-5
size: .
V: TRBV7-9
DNA: TGTGCCAGCAGCTTGATAGCGGGGCAAGAGACCCAGTACTTC
CDR3: CASSLIAGQETQYF

D: .
J: TRBJ1-6
size: .
V: TRBV9
DNA: TGTGCCAGCAGCCCCGAGTCGAGTCATAATTCACCCCTCCACTTT
CDR3: CASSPESSHNSPLHF

D: .
J: TRBJ2-7
size: .
V: TRBV7-6
DNA: TGTGCCAGCAGCCCCCGGAGTGGTCAGGGTGGGGGTTACGAGCAGTACTTC
CDR3: CASSPRSGQGGGYEQYF

D: .
J: TRBJ1-4
size: few
V: TRBV2
DNA: TGTGCCAGCAACGCGGGCGGACAAAAACTGTTTTTT
CDR3: CASNAGGQKLFF

D: TRBD2
J: TRBJ2-7
size: .
V: TRBV6-5
DNA: TGTGCCAGCAGTGGAACTAGCGGGGTATACGAGCAGTACTTC
CDR3: CASSGTSGVYEQYF

D: .
J: TRBJ2-5
size: .
V: TRBV12-3/TRBV12-4
DNA: TGTGCCTGCAGGGAGGGGGCCCAAGAGGCCCAGTACTTC
CDR3: CACREGAQEAQYF

D: .
J: TRBJ2-7
size: few
V: TRBV9
DNA: TGTGCCAGCAGCCAAGGGACCGTTTCCTACGAGCAGTACTTC
CDR3: CASSQGTVSYEQYF

D: .
J: TRBJ2-7
size: few
V: TRBV20-1
DNA: TGCAGTGCTAGACCCCCCAGGGGTTTCCACGAGCAGTACTTC
CDR3: CSARPPRGFHEQYF

D: .
J: TRBJ2-7
size: few
V: TRBV10-2
DNA: TGCGCCAGCAGAAAACAGGGACCCGAGCAGTACTTC
CDR3: CASRKQGPEQYF

D: .
J: TRBJ1-1
size: many
V: TRBV29-1
DNA: TGCAGCGTTGAAGAGTGGGACGGAGGTGAAGCTTTCTTT
CDR3: CSVEEWDGGEAFF

D: TRBD2
J: TRBJ2-2
size: .
V: TRBV20-1
DNA: TGCAGTGCTAGTGGGGGGGCCGGGGAGCTGTTTTTT
CDR3: CSASGGAGELFF

D: TRBD1
J: TRBJ1-5
size: .
V: TRBV2
DNA: TGTGCCAGCAGTGCGTGGGACAGGGGGAATCAGCCCCAGCATTTT
CDR3: CASSAWDRGNQPQHF

D: .
J: TRBJ2-5
size: .
V: TRBV7-9
DNA: TGTGCCAGCAGCTCAGGGACTTTCTGGGAAGAGACCCAGTACTTC
CDR3: CASSSGTFWEETQYF

D: .
J: TRBJ2-7
size: .
V: TRBV19
DNA: TGTGCCAGTAGTATGGGGGCAGGATGGACGGACGAGCAGTACTTC
CDR3: CASSMGAGWTDEQYF

D: .
J: TRBJ1-1
size: many
V: TRBV20-1
DNA: TGCAGTGCTAGAGCTGCGGGACCGTTGAACACTGAAGCTTTCTTT
CDR3: CSARAAGPLNTEAFF

D: TRBD1
J: TRBJ1-1
size: .
V: TRBV7-8
DNA: TGTGCCAGCAGCCTACAACTCGGACAGGGGGAAGCTTTCTTT
CDR3: CASSLQLGQGEAFF